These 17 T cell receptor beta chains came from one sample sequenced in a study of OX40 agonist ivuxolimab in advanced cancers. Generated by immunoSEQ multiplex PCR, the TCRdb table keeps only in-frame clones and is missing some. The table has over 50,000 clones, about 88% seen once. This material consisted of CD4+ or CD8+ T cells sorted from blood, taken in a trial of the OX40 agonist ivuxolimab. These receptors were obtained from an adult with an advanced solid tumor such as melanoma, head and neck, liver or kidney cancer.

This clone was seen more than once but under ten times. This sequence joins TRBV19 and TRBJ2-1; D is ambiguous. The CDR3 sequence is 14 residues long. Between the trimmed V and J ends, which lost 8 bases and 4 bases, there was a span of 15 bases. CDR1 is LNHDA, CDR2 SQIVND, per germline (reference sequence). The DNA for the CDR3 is TGTGCCAGTTCTAGTATATCAAGATACAATGAGCAGTTCTTC. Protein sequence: CASSSISRYNEQFF.

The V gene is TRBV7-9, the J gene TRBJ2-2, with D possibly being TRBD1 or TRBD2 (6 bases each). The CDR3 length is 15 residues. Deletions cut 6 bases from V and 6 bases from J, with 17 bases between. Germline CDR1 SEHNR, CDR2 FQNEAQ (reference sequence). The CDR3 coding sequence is TGTGCCAGCAGTCTCGGGGGCTCTAATGCCGGGGAGCTGTTTTTT. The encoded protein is CASSLGGSNAGELFF.

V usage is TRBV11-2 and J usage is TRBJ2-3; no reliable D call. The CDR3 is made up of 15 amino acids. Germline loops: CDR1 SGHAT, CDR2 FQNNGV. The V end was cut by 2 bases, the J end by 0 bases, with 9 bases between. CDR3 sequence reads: CASSLRVQSTDTQYF. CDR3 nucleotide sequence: TGTGCCAGCAGCTTACGGGTTCAGAGCACAGATACGCAGTATTTT.

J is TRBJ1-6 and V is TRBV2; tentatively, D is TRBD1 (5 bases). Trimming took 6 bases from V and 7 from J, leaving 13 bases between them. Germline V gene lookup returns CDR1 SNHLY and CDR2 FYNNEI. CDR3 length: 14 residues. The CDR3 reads CASRAGQVNSPLHF. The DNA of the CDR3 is TGTGCCAGCAGGGCCGGACAAGTAAATTCACCCCTCCACTTT.

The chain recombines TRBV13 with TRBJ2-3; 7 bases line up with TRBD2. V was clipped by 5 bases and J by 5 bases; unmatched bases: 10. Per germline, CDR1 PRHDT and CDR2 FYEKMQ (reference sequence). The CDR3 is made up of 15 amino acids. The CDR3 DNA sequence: TGTGCCAGCAGCCGACTAGCCCAGGACGTAGATACGCAGTATTTT. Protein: CASSRLAQDVDTQYF.

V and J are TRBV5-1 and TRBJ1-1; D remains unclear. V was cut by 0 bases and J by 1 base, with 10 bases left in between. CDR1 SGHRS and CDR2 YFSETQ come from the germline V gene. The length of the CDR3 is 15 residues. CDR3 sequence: CASSLGVGQNTEAFF. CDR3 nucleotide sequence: TGCGCCAGCAGCTTGGGGGTCGGGCAGAACACTGAAGCTTTCTTT.

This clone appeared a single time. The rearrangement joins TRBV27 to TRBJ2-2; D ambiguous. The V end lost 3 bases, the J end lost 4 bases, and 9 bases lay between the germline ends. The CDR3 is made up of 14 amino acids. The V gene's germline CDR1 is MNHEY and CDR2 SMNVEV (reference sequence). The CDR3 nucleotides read TGTGCCAGCAGTTTCACCTTATTCACCGGGGAGCTGTTTTTT. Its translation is CASSFTLFTGELFF.

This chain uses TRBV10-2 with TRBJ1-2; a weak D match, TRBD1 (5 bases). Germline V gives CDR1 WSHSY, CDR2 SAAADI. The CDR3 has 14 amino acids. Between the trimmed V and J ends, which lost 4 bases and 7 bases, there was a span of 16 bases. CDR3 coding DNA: TGCGCCAGCAGTGTTCTGGACACGGACGGTGGCTACACCTTC. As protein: CASSVLDTDGGYTF.

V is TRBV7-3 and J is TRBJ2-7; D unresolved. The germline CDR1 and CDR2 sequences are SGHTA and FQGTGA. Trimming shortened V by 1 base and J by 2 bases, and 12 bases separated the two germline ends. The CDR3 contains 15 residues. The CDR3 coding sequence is TGTGCCAGCAGCTTAAGAAGAGGTCTCGCCTACGAGCAGTACTTC. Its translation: CASSLRRGLAYEQYF.

CDR3 region: CASSSPPLLGYTF. The CDR3 region has the DNA TGTGCCAGCAGTTCCCCCCCTCTCCTTGGCTACACCTTC. The gene calls are TRBV6-5 and TRBJ1-2; D is unclear. The length of the CDR3 is 13 residues. The V end lost 4 bases, the J end lost 7 bases, and 13 bases lay between the germline ends. Germline V lookup: CDR1 MNHEY, CDR2 SVGAGI.

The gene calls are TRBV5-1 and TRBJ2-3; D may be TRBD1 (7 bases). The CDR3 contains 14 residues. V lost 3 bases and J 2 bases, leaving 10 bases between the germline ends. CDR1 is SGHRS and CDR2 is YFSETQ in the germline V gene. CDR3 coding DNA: TGCGCCAGCAGCTCAGGGGGGTTCACAGATACGCAGTATTTT. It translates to CASSSGGFTDTQYF. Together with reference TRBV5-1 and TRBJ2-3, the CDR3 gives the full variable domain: KAGVTQTPRYLIKTRGQQVTLSCSPISGHRSVSWYQQTPGQGLQFLFEYFSETQRNKGNFPGRFSGRQFSNSRSEMNVSTLELGDSALYLCASSSGGFTDTQYFGPGTRLTVL.

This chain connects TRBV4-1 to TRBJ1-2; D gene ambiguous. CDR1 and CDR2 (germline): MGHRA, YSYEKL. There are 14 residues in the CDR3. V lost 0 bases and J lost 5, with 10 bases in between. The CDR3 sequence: CASSQDWLRYGYTF. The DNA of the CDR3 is TGCGCCAGCAGCCAAGATTGGCTAAGGTATGGCTACACCTTC.

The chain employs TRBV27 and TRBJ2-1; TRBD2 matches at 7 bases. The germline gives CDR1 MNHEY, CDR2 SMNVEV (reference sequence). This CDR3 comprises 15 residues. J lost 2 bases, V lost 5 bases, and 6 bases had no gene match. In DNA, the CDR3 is TGTGCCAGCAGTCTCGGACTAGGGCCCTACAATGAGCAGTTCTTC. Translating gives CASSLGLGPYNEQFF.

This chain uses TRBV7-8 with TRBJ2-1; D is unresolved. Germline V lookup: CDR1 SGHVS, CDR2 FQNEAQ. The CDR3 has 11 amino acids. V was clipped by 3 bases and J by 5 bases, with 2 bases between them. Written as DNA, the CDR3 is TGTGCCAGCAGCTTGGACAATGAGCAGTTCTTC. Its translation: CASSLDNEQFF. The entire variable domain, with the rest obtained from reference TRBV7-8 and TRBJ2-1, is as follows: GAGVSQSPRYKVAKRGQDVALRCDPISGHVSLFWYQQALGQGPEFLTYFQNEAQLDKSGLPSDRFFAERPEGSVSTLKIQRTQQEDSAVYLCASSLDNEQFFGPGTRLTVL.

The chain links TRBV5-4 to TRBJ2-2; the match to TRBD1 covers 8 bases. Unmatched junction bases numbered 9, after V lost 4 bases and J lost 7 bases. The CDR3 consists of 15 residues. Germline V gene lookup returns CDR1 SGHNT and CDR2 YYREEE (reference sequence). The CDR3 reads CASSPPRGRDGELFF. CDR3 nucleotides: TGTGCCAGCAGCCCTCCCAGGGGGCGGGACGGGGAGCTGTTTTTT.

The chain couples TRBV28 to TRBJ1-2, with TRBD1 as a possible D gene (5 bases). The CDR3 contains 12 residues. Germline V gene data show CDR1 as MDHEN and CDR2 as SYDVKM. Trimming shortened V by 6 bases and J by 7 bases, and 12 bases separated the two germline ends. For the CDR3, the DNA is TGTGCCAGCAGCACACAGGTTCTTGGCTACACCTTC. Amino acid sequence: CASSTQVLGYTF.

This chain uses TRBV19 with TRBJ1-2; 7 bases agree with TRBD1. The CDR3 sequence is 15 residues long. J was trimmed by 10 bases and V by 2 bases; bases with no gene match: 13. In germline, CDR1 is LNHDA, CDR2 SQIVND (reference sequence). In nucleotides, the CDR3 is TGTGCCAGTAGTATACGGGCCTCAGGGGGTCTAGCCTACACCTTC. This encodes CASSIRASGGLAYTF.